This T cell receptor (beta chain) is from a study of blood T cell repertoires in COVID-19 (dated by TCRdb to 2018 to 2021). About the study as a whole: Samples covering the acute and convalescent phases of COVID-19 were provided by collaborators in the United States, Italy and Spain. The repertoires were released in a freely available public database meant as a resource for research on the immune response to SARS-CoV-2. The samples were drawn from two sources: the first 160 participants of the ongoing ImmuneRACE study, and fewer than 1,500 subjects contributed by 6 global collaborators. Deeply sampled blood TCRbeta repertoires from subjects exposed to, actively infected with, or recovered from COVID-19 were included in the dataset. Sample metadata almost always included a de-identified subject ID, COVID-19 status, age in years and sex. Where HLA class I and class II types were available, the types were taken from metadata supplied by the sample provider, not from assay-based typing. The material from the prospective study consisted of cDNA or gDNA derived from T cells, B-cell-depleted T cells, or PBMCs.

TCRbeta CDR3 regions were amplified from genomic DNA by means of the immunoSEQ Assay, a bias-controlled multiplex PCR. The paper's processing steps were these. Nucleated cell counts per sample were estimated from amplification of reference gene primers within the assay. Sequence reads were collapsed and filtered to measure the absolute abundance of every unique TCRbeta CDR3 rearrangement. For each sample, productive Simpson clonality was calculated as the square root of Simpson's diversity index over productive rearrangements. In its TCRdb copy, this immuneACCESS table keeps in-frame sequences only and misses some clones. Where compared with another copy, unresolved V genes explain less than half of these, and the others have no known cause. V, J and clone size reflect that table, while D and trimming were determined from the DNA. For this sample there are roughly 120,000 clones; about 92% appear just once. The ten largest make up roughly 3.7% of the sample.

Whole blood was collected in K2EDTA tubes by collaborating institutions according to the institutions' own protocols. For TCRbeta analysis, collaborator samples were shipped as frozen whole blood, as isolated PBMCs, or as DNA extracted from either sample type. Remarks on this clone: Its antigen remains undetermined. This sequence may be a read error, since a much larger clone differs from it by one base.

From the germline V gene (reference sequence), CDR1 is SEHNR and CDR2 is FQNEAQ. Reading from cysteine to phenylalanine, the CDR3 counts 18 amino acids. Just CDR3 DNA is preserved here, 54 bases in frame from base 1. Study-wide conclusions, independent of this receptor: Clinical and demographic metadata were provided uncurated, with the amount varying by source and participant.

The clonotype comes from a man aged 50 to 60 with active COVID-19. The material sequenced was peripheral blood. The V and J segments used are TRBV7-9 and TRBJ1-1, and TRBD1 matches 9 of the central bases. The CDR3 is CTSSLLGLDRGPRTEAFF. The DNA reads TGTACCAGCAGCTTATTAGGTCTGGACAGGGGCCCCAGGACTGAAGCTTTCTTT.